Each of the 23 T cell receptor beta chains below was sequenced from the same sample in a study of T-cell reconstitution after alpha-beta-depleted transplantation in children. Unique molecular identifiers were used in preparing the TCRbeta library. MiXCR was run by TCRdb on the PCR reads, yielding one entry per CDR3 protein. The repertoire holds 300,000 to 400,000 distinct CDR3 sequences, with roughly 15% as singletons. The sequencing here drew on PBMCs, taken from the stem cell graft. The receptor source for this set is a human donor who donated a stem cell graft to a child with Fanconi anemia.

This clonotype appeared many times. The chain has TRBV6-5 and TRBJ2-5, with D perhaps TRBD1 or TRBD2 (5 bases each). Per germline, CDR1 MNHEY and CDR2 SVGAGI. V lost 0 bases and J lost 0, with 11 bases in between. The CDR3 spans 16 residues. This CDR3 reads CASSYSGAGYQETQYF. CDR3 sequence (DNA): TGTGCCAGCAGTTACTCTGGGGCGGGCTACCAAGAGACCCAGTACTTC.

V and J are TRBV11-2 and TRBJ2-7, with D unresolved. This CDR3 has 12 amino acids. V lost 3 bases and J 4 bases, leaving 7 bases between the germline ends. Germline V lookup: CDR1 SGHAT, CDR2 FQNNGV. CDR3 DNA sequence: TGTGCCAGCAGCTTCAATTCATACGAGCAGTACTTC. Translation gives CASSFNSYEQYF. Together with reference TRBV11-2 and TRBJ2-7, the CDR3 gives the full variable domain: EAGVAQSPRYKIIEKRQSVAFWCNPISGHATLYWYQQILGQGPKLLIQFQNNGVVDDSQLPKDRFSAERLKGVDSTLKIQPAKLEDSAVYLCASSFNSYEQYFGPGTRLTVT.

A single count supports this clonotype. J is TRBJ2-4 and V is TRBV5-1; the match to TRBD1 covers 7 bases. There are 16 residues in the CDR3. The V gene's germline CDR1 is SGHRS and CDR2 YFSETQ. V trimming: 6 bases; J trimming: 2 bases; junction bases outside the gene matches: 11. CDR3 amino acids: CASNRDSNWSKNIQYF. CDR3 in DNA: TGCGCCAGCAACCGGGACAGTAATTGGTCCAAAAACATTCAGTACTTC.

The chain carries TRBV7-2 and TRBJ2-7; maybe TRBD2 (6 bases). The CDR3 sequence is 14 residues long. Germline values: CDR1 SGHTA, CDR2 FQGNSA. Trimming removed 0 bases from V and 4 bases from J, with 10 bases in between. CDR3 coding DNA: TGTGCCAGCAGCTTAGCGGCGGGGTTATACGAGCAGTACTTC. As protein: CASSLAAGLYEQYF.

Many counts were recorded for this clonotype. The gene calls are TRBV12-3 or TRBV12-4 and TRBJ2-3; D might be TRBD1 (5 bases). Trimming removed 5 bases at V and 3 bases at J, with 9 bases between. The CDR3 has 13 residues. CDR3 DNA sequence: TGTGCCAGCAGTCAGGGCAGGACAGATACGCAGTATTTT. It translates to CASSQGRTDTQYF.

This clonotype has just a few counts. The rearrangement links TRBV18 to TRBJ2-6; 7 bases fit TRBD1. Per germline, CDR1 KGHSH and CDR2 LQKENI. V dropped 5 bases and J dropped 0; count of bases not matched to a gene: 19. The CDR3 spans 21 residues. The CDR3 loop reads CASSGIPFPGQKLSGANVLTF. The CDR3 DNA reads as TGTGCCAGCTCAGGGATTCCTTTTCCGGGACAGAAACTCTCTGGGGCCAACGTCCTGACTTTC.

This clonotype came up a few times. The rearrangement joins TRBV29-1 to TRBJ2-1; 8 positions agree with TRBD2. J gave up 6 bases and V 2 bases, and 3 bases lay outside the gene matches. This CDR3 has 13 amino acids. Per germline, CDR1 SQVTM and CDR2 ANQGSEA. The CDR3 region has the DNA TGCAGCGTTGAATCCGGGACTAGCAATGAGCAGTTCTTC. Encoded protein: CSVESGTSNEQFF.

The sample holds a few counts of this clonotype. CDR3 residues: CASSARDRGREQYV. The CDR3 nucleotides are TGTGCCAGCAGCGCCCGGGACAGGGGAAGGGAGCAGTACGTC. The V gene is TRBV13, the J gene TRBJ2-7, with 10 bases matching TRBD1. Germline CDR1 and CDR2: PRHDT and FYEKMQ (reference sequence). The CDR3 totals 14 residues. Unmatched junction bases numbered 8, after V lost 5 bases and J lost 7 bases.

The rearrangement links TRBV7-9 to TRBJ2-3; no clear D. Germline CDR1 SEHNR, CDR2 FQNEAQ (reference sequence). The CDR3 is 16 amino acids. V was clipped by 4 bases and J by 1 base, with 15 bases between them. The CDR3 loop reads CASSSSIRLGTDTQYF. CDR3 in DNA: TGTGCCAGCAGCTCCAGCATCCGGCTTGGCACAGATACGCAGTATTTT. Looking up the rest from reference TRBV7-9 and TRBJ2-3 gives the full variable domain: DTGVSQNPRHKITKRGQNVTFRCDPISEHNRLYWYRQTLGQGPEFLTYFQNEAQLEKSRLLSDRFSAERPKGSFSTLEIQRTEQGDSAMYLCASSSSIRLGTDTQYFGPGTRLTVL.

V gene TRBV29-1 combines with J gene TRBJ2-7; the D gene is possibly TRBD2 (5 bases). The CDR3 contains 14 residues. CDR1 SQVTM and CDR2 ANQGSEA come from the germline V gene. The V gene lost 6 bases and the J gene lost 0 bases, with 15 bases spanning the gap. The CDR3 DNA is TGCAGCGTGTTACCGGACTTGAGCTCCTACGAGCAGTACTTC. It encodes CSVLPDLSSYEQYF.

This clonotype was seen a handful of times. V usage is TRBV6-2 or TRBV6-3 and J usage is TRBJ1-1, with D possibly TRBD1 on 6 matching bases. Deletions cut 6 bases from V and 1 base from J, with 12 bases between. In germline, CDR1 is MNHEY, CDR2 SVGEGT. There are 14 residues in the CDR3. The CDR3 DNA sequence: TGTGCCAGCAGAACGGGACAATGGAACACTGAAGCTTTCTTT. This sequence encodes CASRTGQWNTEAFF.

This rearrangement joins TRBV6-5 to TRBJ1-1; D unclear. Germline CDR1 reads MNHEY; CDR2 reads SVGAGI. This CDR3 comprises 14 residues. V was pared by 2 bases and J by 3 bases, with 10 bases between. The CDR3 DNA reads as TGTGCCAGCAGTTACCGCTCTGAGGACACTGAAGCTTTCTTT. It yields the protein CASSYRSEDTEAFF.

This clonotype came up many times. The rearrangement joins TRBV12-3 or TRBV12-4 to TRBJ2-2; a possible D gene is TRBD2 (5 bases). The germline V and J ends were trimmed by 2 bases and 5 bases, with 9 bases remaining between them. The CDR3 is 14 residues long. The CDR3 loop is CASSLLGSTGELFF. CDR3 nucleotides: TGTGCCAGCAGTTTATTGGGGAGTACCGGGGAGCTGTTTTTT.

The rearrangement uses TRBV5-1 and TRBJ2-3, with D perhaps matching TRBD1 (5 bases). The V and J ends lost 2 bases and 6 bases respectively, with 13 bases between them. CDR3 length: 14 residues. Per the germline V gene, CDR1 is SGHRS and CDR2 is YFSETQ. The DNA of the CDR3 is TGCGCCAGCAGCTTAATGGGGCCAGGGGATACGCAGTATTTT. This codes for CASSLMGPGDTQYF. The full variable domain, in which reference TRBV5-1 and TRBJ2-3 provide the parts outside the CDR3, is KAGVTQTPRYLIKTRGQQVTLSCSPISGHRSVSWYQQTPGQGLQFLFEYFSETQRNKGNFPGRFSGRQFSNSRSEMNVSTLELGDSALYLCASSLMGPGDTQYFGPGTRLTVL.

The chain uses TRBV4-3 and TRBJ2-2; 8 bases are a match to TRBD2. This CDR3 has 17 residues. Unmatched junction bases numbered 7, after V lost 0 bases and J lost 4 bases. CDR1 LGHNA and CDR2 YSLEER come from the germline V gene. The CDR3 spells CASSQEMAAGATGELFF. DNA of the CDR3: TGCGCCAGCAGCCAAGAAATGGCAGCGGGGGCCACCGGGGAGCTGTTTTTT.

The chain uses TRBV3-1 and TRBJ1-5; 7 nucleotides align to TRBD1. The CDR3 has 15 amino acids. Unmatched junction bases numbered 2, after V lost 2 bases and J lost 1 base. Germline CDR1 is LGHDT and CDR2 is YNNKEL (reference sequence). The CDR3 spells CASSQQGGSNQPQHF. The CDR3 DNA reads TGTGCCAGCAGCCAACAGGGGGGGAGCAATCAGCCCCAGCATTTT. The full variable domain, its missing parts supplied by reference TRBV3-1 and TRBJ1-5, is DTAVSQTPKYLVTQMGNDKSIKCEQNLGHDTMYWYKQDSKKFLKIMFSYNNKELIINETVPNRFSPKSPDKAHLNLHINSLELGDSAVYFCASSQQGGSNQPQHFGDGTRLSIL.

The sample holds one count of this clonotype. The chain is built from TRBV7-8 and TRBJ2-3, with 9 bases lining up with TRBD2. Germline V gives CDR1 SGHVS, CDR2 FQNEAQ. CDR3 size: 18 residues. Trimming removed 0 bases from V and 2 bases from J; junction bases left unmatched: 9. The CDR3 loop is CASSLAESGGFFTDTQYF. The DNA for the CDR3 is TGTGCCAGCAGCTTAGCCGAAAGCGGGGGGTTCTTCACAGATACGCAGTATTTT. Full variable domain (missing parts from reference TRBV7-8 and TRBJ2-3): GAGVSQSPRYKVAKRGQDVALRCDPISGHVSLFWYQQALGQGPEFLTYFQNEAQLDKSGLPSDRFFAERPEGSVSTLKIQRTQQEDSAVYLCASSLAESGGFFTDTQYFGPGTRLTVL.

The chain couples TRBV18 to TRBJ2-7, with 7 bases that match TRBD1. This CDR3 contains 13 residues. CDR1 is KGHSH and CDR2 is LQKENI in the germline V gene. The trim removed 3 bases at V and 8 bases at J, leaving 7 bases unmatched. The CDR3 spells CASSPGQTTKQYV. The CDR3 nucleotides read TGTGCCAGCTCACCGGGACAGACAACTAAGCAGTACGTC.

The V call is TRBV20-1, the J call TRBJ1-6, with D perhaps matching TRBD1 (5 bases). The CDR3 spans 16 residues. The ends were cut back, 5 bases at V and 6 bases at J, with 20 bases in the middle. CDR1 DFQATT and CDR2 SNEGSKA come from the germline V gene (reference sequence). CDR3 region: CSAPGSVGGSNSPLHF. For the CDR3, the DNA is TGCAGTGCTCCAGGGTCGGTGGGGGGGTCTAATTCACCCCTCCACTTT.

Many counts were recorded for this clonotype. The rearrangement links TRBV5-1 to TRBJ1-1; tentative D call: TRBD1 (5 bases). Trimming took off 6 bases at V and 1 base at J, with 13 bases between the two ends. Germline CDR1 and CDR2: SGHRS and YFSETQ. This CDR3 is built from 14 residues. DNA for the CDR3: TGCGCCAGCACCTCCGGGGGACCGAACACTGAAGCTTTCTTT. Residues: CASTSGGPNTEAFF.

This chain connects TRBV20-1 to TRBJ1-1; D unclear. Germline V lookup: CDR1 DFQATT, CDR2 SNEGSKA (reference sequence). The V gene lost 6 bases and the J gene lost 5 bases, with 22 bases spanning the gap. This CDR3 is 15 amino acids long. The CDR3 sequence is CSAQVGRRERTEAFF. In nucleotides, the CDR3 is TGCAGTGCCCAAGTCGGGAGGCGGGAGCGGACTGAAGCTTTCTTT.

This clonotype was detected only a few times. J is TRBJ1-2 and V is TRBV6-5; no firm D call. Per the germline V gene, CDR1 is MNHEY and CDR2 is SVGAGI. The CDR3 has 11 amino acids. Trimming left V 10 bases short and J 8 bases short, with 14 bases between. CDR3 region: CATSLAGGYTF. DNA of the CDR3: TGTGCCACCTCATTAGCGGGCGGCTACACCTTC.

CDR3: CASSVGTTEAFF. The CDR3 DNA reads TGTGCCAGCAGTGTGGGTACCACTGAAGCTTTCTTT. V usage is TRBV5-8 and J usage is TRBJ1-1; D not resolved. The CDR3 totals 12 residues. CDR1 is SGHTS, CDR2 YDEGEE, per germline. Trimming cost V 5 bases and J 4 bases, with 9 bases left between them. The entire variable domain, with the rest obtained from reference TRBV5-8 and TRBJ1-1, is as follows: EAGVTQSPTHLIKTRGQQATLRCSPISGHTSVYWYQQALGLGLQFLLWYDEGEERNRGNFPPRFSGRQFPNYSSELNVNALELEDSALYLCASSVGTTEAFFGQGTRLTVV.